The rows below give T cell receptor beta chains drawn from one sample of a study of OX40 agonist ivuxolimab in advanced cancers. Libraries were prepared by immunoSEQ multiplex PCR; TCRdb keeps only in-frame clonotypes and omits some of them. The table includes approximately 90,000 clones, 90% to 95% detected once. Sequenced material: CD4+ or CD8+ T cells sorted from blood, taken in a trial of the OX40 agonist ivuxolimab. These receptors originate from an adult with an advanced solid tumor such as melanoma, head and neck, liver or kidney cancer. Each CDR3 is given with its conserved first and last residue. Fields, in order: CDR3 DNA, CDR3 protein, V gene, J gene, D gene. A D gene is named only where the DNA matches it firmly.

CDR3nt: TGCGCCAGCAGCTTGGGGGCGGGGAGCACAGATACGCAGTATTTT
CDR3aa: CASSLGAGSTDTQYF
v_gene: TRBV5-1
j_gene: TRBJ2-3
d_gene: -

CDR3nt: TGCGCCAGCAGCCGAGGGCAGTCTGGAGCTTTCTTT
CDR3aa: CASSRGQSGAFF
v_gene: TRBV10-1
j_gene: TRBJ1-1
d_gene: -

CDR3nt: TGTGCCAGCTCACCAAACCTACAAGAGACCCAGTACTTC
CDR3aa: CASSPNLQETQYF
v_gene: TRBV18
j_gene: TRBJ2-5
d_gene: -

CDR3nt: TGTGCCAGCAGTCCCCTTACCGGGGAGCTGTTTTTT
CDR3aa: CASSPLTGELFF
v_gene: TRBV25-1
j_gene: TRBJ2-2
d_gene: -

CDR3nt: TGTGCCAGCAGTTGGACAGGAATGGAGACCCAGTACTTC
CDR3aa: CASSWTGMETQYF
v_gene: TRBV6-5
j_gene: TRBJ2-5
d_gene: TRBD1

CDR3nt: TGCGCCAGCAGCTTGGTGCGGGAACGGAACGAGCAGTACTTC
CDR3aa: CASSLVRERNEQYF
v_gene: TRBV5-1
j_gene: TRBJ2-7
d_gene: -

CDR3nt: TGTGCCAGCTCACGAACACTAGCGAACTCCTACGAGCAGTACTTC
CDR3aa: CASSRTLANSYEQYF
v_gene: TRBV18
j_gene: TRBJ2-7
d_gene: TRBD2

CDR3nt: TGTGCCAGCACCACATTTGACAGCACCTCCTACGAGCAGTACTTC
CDR3aa: CASTTFDSTSYEQYF
v_gene: TRBV6-6
j_gene: TRBJ2-7
d_gene: -

CDR3nt: TGTGCCAGCGCACTGGGAGCGGGAGGGACAGATACGCAGTATTTT
CDR3aa: CASALGAGGTDTQYF
v_gene: TRBV2
j_gene: TRBJ2-3
d_gene: TRBD2

CDR3nt: TGTGCCAGCAGTTACTCGAAAGTACTCGCAGGGAGCACCGAGCAGTACTTC
CDR3aa: CASSYSKVLAGSTEQYF
v_gene: TRBV6-7
j_gene: TRBJ2-7
d_gene: -